The entry that follows covers one TCR beta chain sequence. Antigen: not known. Each CDR3 protein gets one entry after TCRdb re-called the 5' RACE reads with MiXCR. The sample shows roughly 720,000 distinct CDR3 sequences, 15% to 20% of them seen only once. The data are from a study of identical twins. General study results and limits: Out-of-frame alpha sequences shared by twins were enriched for low generation probability.

The same sample was also studied in work on T cells expressing NK-cell markers.

The clonotype was recovered from a woman younger than 35 in good health. The sample consisted of PBMCs.

In DNA form, the CDR3 reads TGCGCCAGCAGCGACCGGGACTACTACAATGAGCAGTTCTTC. It codes for CASSDRDYYNEQFF. This chain connects TRBV10-2 to TRBJ2-1; TRBD2 aligns across 7 bases. With V trimmed by 6 bases and J by 3 bases, 5 bases remained unmatched. The CDR3 spans 14 residues. Germline CDR1 and CDR2: WSHSY and SAAADI.